These T cell receptor beta chains were read from a single sample in a study of blood T cells in healthy people across ages. In TCRdb, the 5' RACE reads were re-called with MiXCR into one record per CDR3 protein. The data contain about 640,000 distinct CDR3 sequences, roughly 30% of them seen just once; the ten biggest clones take up less than 20%. Material for sequencing was blood. All receptors derive from a woman of 80 years or more in good health. Both conserved end residues are trimmed from each CDR3.

v_call cdr3_aa
TRBV7-9 ASSSAQGGTEAF
TRBV12-3/TRBV12-4 ASSLAAGLVQPQH
TRBV7-8 ASSTQGALPNEQF
TRBV2 ASWANSGTEAF
TRBV7-2 ASSESATGDEQF
TRBV12-3/TRBV12-4 ASSLGTPGYEQY
TRBV29-1 SVERQRDNEQF
TRBV6-1 ASSERRDRRYEQY
TRBV14 ASSQDLGAVNTEAF
TRBV7-2 ASSLSGRKYEQF
TRBV11-1 ASSLTSSGGGTEQF
TRBV5-1 ASSLGDSGANVLT
TRBV28 ASSRLGGSYEQY
TRBV5-1 ASSLWPQGSNTEAF
TRBV29-1 SVGRPPNEQY
TRBV7-9 ASSLVGVNSNYGYT
TRBV12-3/TRBV12-4 ACSRLAGGHQETQY
TRBV7-9 ASSSGPGGMNTEAF